Below are 30 T cell receptor beta chains sequenced from a single sample in a study of shared clonotypes between healthy human individuals. Here immunoSEQ multiplex PCR was the method, and the copy in TCRdb shows in-frame clones only, minus some. The table lists over a million clones, about 75% of them singletons. Sequencing input: memory CD4+ T cells sorted from blood. Noted subset: CD45RA-negative fraction. The receptors were sampled from a young man in good health.

This sequence joins TRBV18 and TRBJ2-7; D is uncertain. This CDR3 is built from 15 residues. Germline V gene data show CDR1 as KGHSH and CDR2 as LQKENI. V was shortened by 5 bases and J by 1 base, with 15 bases between the two germline ends. The DNA for the CDR3 is TGTGCCAGCTCATCGGACGGAGTCTTTTCCTACGAGCAGTACTTC. It is translated as CASSSDGVFSYEQYF.

In nucleotides, the CDR3 is TGCAGTCCTACCGGGATGAAGCAGGCTTTCTTT. Translated, it gives CSPTGMKQAFF. V is TRBV20-1 and J is TRBJ1-1; D unclear. Between the trimmed V and J ends, which lost 8 bases and 11 bases, there was a span of 18 bases. Per the germline V gene, CDR1 is DFQATT and CDR2 is SNEGSKA (reference sequence). There are 11 residues in the CDR3.

The chain links TRBV11-2 to TRBJ2-3, with D hard to call. CDR3 length: 15 residues. Germline CDR1 and CDR2: SGHAT and FQNNGV. The germline V and J ends were trimmed by 5 bases and 0 bases, with 12 bases remaining between them. CDR3 residues: CASSLTPISTDTQYF. The CDR3 nucleotides read TGTGCCAGCAGCCTTACACCGATCAGCACAGATACGCAGTATTTT.

The chain combines TRBV5-4 with TRBJ2-5; 10 nucleotides line up with TRBD2. The CDR3 contains 16 residues. Germline CDR1 is SGHNT and CDR2 is YYREEE (reference sequence). V dropped 4 bases and J dropped 3; count of bases not matched to a gene: 9. CDR3 in amino acids: CASSRAGGLGKETQYF. The CDR3 region has the DNA TGTGCCAGCAGCAGAGCGGGGGGGCTTGGTAAAGAGACCCAGTACTTC. The whole variable domain, filled in from reference TRBV5-4 and TRBJ2-5, reads ETGVTQSPTHLIKTRGQQVTLRCSSQSGHNTVSWYQQALGQGPQFIFQYYREEENGRGNFPPRFSGLQFPNYSSELNVNALELDDSALYLCASSRAGGLGKETQYFGPGTRLLVL.

Only a few counts were recorded for this clone. The chain has TRBV7-2 and TRBJ1-5; TRBD1 matches at 9 bases. Per germline, CDR1 SGHTA and CDR2 FQGNSA. Losses at the gene ends were 5 bases for V and 7 bases for J; bases not matched to a gene: 9. This CDR3 region has 15 residues. DNA for the CDR3: TGTGCCAGCAGCGACGGGACAGGGACACGGCAGCCCCAGCATTTT. This gives the protein CASSDGTGTRQPQHF. The entire variable domain, with the rest obtained from reference TRBV7-2 and TRBJ1-5, is as follows: GAGVSQSPSNKVTEKGKDVELRCDPISGHTALYWYRQSLGQGLEFLIYFQGNSAPDKSGLPSDRFSAERTGGSVSTLTIQRTQQEDSAVYLCASSDGTGTRQPQHFGDGTRLSIL.

The V call is TRBV5-4, the J call TRBJ1-4; 10 bases are shared with TRBD1. The CDR3 runs 14 residues. Trimming removed 4 bases from V and 6 bases from J; junction bases left unmatched: 3. From germline, CDR1 is SGHNT and CDR2 YYREEE (reference sequence). The chain's CDR3 is CASSVTGGDEKLFF. CDR3 sequence (DNA): TGTGCCAGCAGCGTGACAGGGGGCGATGAAAAACTGTTTTTT.

The chain is built from TRBV14 and TRBJ1-5; D remains ambiguous. The CDR3 sequence is 16 residues long. Deletions cut 1 base from V and 0 bases from J, with 10 bases between. Germline values: CDR1 SGHDN, CDR2 FVKESK. In nucleotides, the CDR3 is TGTGCCAGCAGCCAAGCCGGACCCTATAGCAATCAGCCCCAGCATTTT. Translated: CASSQAGPYSNQPQHF.

This clone showed up many times. The chain is built from TRBV5-1 and TRBJ1-2; maybe TRBD1 (6 bases). The V gene lost 4 bases and the J gene lost 8 bases, with 15 bases spanning the gap. Germline CDR1 SGHRS, CDR2 YFSETQ. CDR3 size: 13 residues. The CDR3 DNA is TGCGCCAGCAGCACCGGCTCGGGGGCAGGCTACACCTTC. The encoded protein is CASSTGSGAGYTF.

This clone was seen more than once but under ten times. Mismatch with germline at one junction end may stem from a read error. The chain couples TRBV7-7 to TRBJ2-5, with D possibly matching TRBD1 (6 bases). The CDR3 spans 13 residues. Germline values: CDR1 SSHAT, CDR2 FNYEAQ (reference sequence). The CDR3 protein is CASSPIQGEAQYF. CDR3 coding DNA: TGTGCTAGCAGCCCCATACAGGGTGAGGCCCAGTACTTC.

This chain connects TRBV5-1 to TRBJ1-1; unclear D gene. In germline, CDR1 is SGHRS, CDR2 YFSETQ. The CDR3 is 14 residues long. V lost 6 bases to trimming and J lost 1 base, with 13 bases between them. CDR3 region: CASTDPYRNTEAFF. DNA of the CDR3: TGCGCCAGCACCGATCCGTACAGGAACACTGAAGCTTTCTTT.

CDR3 in amino acids: CASSLSRPGQGPEAFF. CDR3 DNA sequence: TGTGCCAGCAGTTTAAGCCGGCCAGGGCAGGGACCTGAAGCTTTCTTT. This chain uses TRBV28 with TRBJ1-1; TRBD1 is a possible D gene (5 bases). Germline lookup yields CDR1 MDHEN and CDR2 SYDVKM. The CDR3 contains 16 residues. The V end lost 2 bases, the J end lost 6 bases, and 19 bases lay between the germline ends.

The table lists this clone with a count of one. The chain recombines TRBV5-1 with TRBJ2-7; 10 bases fit TRBD1. Trimming removed 5 bases from V and 2 bases from J; junction bases left unmatched: 4. This CDR3 contains 14 residues. In germline, CDR1 is SGHRS, CDR2 YFSETQ. For the CDR3, the DNA is TGCGCCAGCAGTCGGACAGGGGGGACCTACGAGCAGTACTTC. Translating gives CASSRTGGTYEQYF.

This chain connects TRBV19 to TRBJ1-2, with TRBD1 identical over 12 bases. From germline, CDR1 is LNHDA and CDR2 SQIVND (reference sequence). J gave up 4 bases and V 4 bases, and 7 bases lay outside the gene matches. This CDR3 has 16 residues. CDR3 amino acids: CASSNRDRGLIYGYTF. The CDR3 nucleotides read TGTGCCAGTAGTAACCGGGACAGGGGGCTGATCTATGGCTACACCTTC. The variable domain in full, with the rest retrieved from reference TRBV19 and TRBJ1-2, is DGGITQSPKYLFRKEGQNVTLSCEQNLNHDAMYWYRQDPGQGLRLIYYSQIVNDFQKGDIAEGYSVSREKKESFPLTVTSAQKNPTAFYLCASSNRDRGLIYGYTFGSGTRLTVV.

Remarks on this clone: This could be a read error, since a much larger clone is one nucleotide away. V and J are TRBV29-1 and TRBJ2-5, with 9 bases lining up with TRBD1. The DNA end favors TRBJ2-7, so the J call may be wrong. The CDR3 consists of 12 residues. Germline CDR1 is SQVTM and CDR2 is ANQGSEA. The CDR3 protein is CSVGQGSYEQYF. DNA of the CDR3: TGCAGCGTGGGACAGGGATCCTACGAGCAGTACTTC.

CDR3 coding DNA: TGTGCCATCAGGGGGACAGCAGAGAACACTGAAGCTTTCTTT. Translated, it gives CAIRGTAENTEAFF. The chain carries TRBV10-3 and TRBJ1-1, with 7 nucleotides matching TRBD1. The CDR3 is 14 residues long. J gave up 1 base and V 6 bases, and 5 bases lay outside the gene matches. CDR1 and CDR2 from the germline V gene are ENHRY and SYGVKD.

This chain connects TRBV7-8 to TRBJ2-3, with D maybe TRBD2 (6 bases). The CDR3 runs 15 residues. V lost 1 base and J 4 bases, leaving 12 bases between the germline ends. Germline V gene data show CDR1 as SGHVS and CDR2 as FQNEAQ. CDR3 residues: CASSLDRGRPDTQYF. The CDR3 DNA follows: TGTGCCAGCAGCTTAGACCGGGGGAGGCCAGATACGCAGTATTTT.

The chain links TRBV7-8 to TRBJ1-1; 10 positions agree with TRBD1. CDR3 size: 15 residues. Germline V gives CDR1 SGHVS, CDR2 FQNEAQ. With V trimmed by 5 bases and J by 5 bases, 8 bases remained unmatched. The CDR3 DNA follows: TGTGCCAGCAGCGAGACAGGGGGCCTGGGGACTGAAGCTTTCTTT. Protein: CASSETGGLGTEAFF. Filled out from reference TRBV7-8 and TRBJ1-1, the complete variable domain reads GAGVSQSPRYKVAKRGQDVALRCDPISGHVSLFWYQQALGQGPEFLTYFQNEAQLDKSGLPSDRFFAERPEGSVSTLKIQRTQQEDSAVYLCASSETGGLGTEAFFGQGTRLTVV.

This chain uses TRBV9 with TRBJ1-6; no firm D call. The CDR3 runs 15 residues. Germline loops: CDR1 SGDLS, CDR2 YYNGEE. V dropped 4 bases and J dropped 6 bases, with 14 bases sitting between them. The CDR3 reads CASSPPSSPNSPLHF. The CDR3 nucleotides read TGTGCCAGCAGCCCGCCCAGTTCGCCTAATTCACCCCTCCACTTT.

The rearrangement links TRBV30 to TRBJ1-4; no reliable D call. Germline CDR1 is GTSNPN and CDR2 is SVGIG (reference sequence). This CDR3 comprises 13 residues. Trimming left V 1 base short and J 10 bases short, with 13 bases between. The CDR3 is CAWSGGDGIKLFF. CDR3 DNA sequence: TGTGCCTGGAGTGGGGGAGACGGGATAAAACTGTTTTTT.

V is TRBV5-4 and J is TRBJ2-2; TRBD2 is a possible D gene (6 bases). V lost 4 bases to trimming and J lost 0 bases, with 10 bases between them. The CDR3 is made up of 15 amino acids. The V gene's germline CDR1 is SGHNT and CDR2 YYREEE (reference sequence). The CDR3 DNA reads TGTGCCAGCAGCCCCAGCGGGCCGAACACCGGGGAGCTGTTTTTT. It specifies CASSPSGPNTGELFF.

The genes are TRBV5-1 and TRBJ2-7, with 7 bases lining up with TRBD2. CDR3 length: 14 residues. In germline, CDR1 is SGHRS, CDR2 YFSETQ. Trimming removed 4 bases from V and 3 bases from J; junction bases left unmatched: 7. The CDR3 sequence is CASSQGGVGYEQYF. The DNA of the CDR3 is TGCGCCAGCAGCCAGGGAGGGGTCGGCTACGAGCAGTACTTC.

With respect to this clone: It differs at one base from a far larger clone, so likely a read error. Other DNA sequences in this specimen translate into the identical CDR3. The chain combines TRBV7-9 with TRBJ2-6; D assignment may be TRBD1 or TRBD2 (5 bases each). Deletions cut 1 base from V and 2 bases from J, with 9 bases between. CDR3 length: 16 residues. Germline CDR1 is SEHNR and CDR2 is FQNEAQ (reference sequence). The CDR3 spells CASSLGGEAGANVLTF. The CDR3 coding sequence is TGTGCCAGCAGCTTAGGAGGGGAAGCTGGGGCCAACGTCCTGACTTTC.

The rearrangement joins TRBV29-1 to TRBJ2-7, with 12 bases identical to TRBD1. Germline CDR1 and CDR2: SQVTM and ANQGSEA. Trimming at V came to 6 bases and at J to 6 bases, leaving 9 bases not matched to a gene. This CDR3 is 14 amino acids long. The CDR3 sequence is CSVCSGTGGCEQYF. The CDR3 coding sequence is TGCAGCGTCTGCTCCGGGACAGGGGGCTGCGAGCAGTACTTC.

This sequence joins TRBV5-6 and TRBJ2-7; 8 bases map to TRBD2. J was trimmed by 0 bases and V by 3 bases; bases with no gene match: 5. Germline CDR1 SGHDT, CDR2 YYEEEE. The CDR3 sequence is 15 residues long. CDR3 DNA: TGTGCCAGCAGCTCCACTAGCGGTTACTCCTACGAGCAGTACTTC. This gives the protein CASSSTSGYSYEQYF.

The gene calls are TRBV4-3 and TRBJ1-2, with D tentatively TRBD1 (5 bases). The CDR3 loop spans 15 amino acids. CDR1 is LGHNA and CDR2 is YSLEER in the germline V gene. V shed 4 bases and J shed 4 bases, with 16 bases lying between them. CDR3 loop: CASSLGLGPAYGYTF. In DNA, the CDR3 is TGCGCCAGCAGCCTAGGTTTGGGGCCAGCCTATGGCTACACCTTC.

The V and J genes are TRBV18 and TRBJ2-1; TRBD1 might be the D (6 bases). V was clipped by 3 bases and J by 2 bases, with 11 bases between them. Germline lookup yields CDR1 KGHSH and CDR2 LQKENI. This CDR3 is 15 amino acids long. In DNA, the CDR3 is TGTGCCAGCTCACCTACAGGGCCTACCTACAATGAGCAGTTCTTC. Protein: CASSPTGPTYNEQFF.

J is TRBJ2-3 and V is TRBV11-3; 9 bases agree with TRBD2. The ends lost 1 base at V and 6 bases at J; junction bases unmatched: 11. The CDR3 has 17 amino acids. Germline V gives CDR1 SGHNT, CDR2 YENEEA. The CDR3 DNA reads TGTGCCAGCAGCTTAGGGTACGGGCGGGGGGGCCCCGATACGCAGTATTTT. Its protein is CASSLGYGRGGPDTQYF.

The V and J genes are TRBV10-3 and TRBJ1-1, with D tentatively TRBD1 (6 bases). The CDR3 length is 16 residues. V was pared by 1 base and J by 6 bases, with 18 bases between. CDR1 ENHRY and CDR2 SYGVKD come from the germline V gene. The CDR3 here is CAISEYAQGQGAEAFF. CDR3 bases: TGTGCCATCAGTGAGTATGCGCAGGGACAAGGGGCTGAAGCTTTCTTT.

V gene TRBV2 combines with J gene TRBJ2-5; D possibly corresponds to TRBD1 (6 bases). The CDR3 sequence is 12 residues long. Trimming removed 8 bases at V and 4 bases at J, with 11 bases between. Germline values: CDR1 SNHLY, CDR2 FYNNEI. This CDR3 reads CASVDSGETQYF. The CDR3 DNA is TGTGCCAGCGTGGACAGTGGAGAGACCCAGTACTTC.

V and J are TRBV2 and TRBJ2-5; 7 nucleotides align to TRBD2. V gave up 3 bases and J gave up 5 bases; unmatched junction bases: 9. Germline CDR1 is SNHLY and CDR2 is FYNNEI. The CDR3 totals 15 residues. Here the CDR3 DNA reads TGTGCCAGCAGTGAGGGGGGAGGGCCTTGGGAGACCCAGTACTTC. This encodes CASSEGGGPWETQYF.